These 23 T cell receptor beta chains originate from one sample sequenced in a study of OX40 agonist ivuxolimab in advanced cancers. Clones were sequenced by immunoSEQ multiplex PCR, and TCRdb holds only the in-frame ones, with some missing. The table records tens of thousands of clones, about nine tenths of them present only once. The input for sequencing was CD4+ or CD8+ T cells sorted from blood, taken in a trial of the OX40 agonist ivuxolimab. These receptors all come from an adult with an advanced solid tumor such as melanoma, head and neck, liver or kidney cancer.

This chain uses TRBV30 with TRBJ1-5, with D unclear. Per germline, CDR1 GTSNPN and CDR2 SVGIG (reference sequence). This CDR3 has 13 amino acids. The V gene lost 0 bases and the J gene lost 5 bases, with 8 bases spanning the gap. The DNA of the CDR3 is TGTGCCTGGAGTGTAGGGCGCTATCAGCCCCAGCATTTT. Protein product: CAWSVGRYQPQHF. Filled out from reference TRBV30 and TRBJ1-5, the complete variable domain reads SQTIHQWPATLVQPVGSPLSLECTVEGTSNPNLYWYRQAAGRGLQLLFYSVGIGQISSEVPQNLSASRPQDRQFILSSKKLLLSDSGFYLCAWSVGRYQPQHFGDGTRLSIL.

The chain is built from TRBV19 and TRBJ1-1; TRBD1 aligns across 7 bases. V lost 4 bases and J lost 1; bases outside the gene matches: 6. From germline, CDR1 is LNHDA and CDR2 SQIVND (reference sequence). The CDR3 consists of 15 residues. The CDR3 spells CASSNRGQTNTEAFF. The CDR3 DNA reads TGTGCCAGTAGTAACAGGGGACAGACGAACACTGAAGCTTTCTTT.

The gene calls are TRBV5-6 and TRBJ2-3, with 12 bases fitting TRBD2. V lost 0 bases to trimming and J lost 4 bases; unmatched junction nucleotides: 3. The CDR3 spans 16 residues. Looked up from germline, CDR1 is SGHDT and CDR2 is YYEEEE. The CDR3 DNA reads as TGTGCCAGCAGCTTGGCTCTAGCGGGAGGGGCAGATACGCAGTATTTT. Encoded protein: CASSLALAGGADTQYF.

The chain is built from TRBV11-2 and TRBJ2-3; D remains unclear. Trimming removed 6 bases at V and 0 bases at J, with 4 bases between. Per the germline V gene, CDR1 is SGHAT and CDR2 is FQNNGV. The CDR3 is 12 residues long. Here the CDR3 reads CASSSSTDTQYF. CDR3 in DNA: TGTGCCAGCAGTTCTAGCACAGATACGCAGTATTTT.

For this clone: Other nucleotide sequences from this sample produce the same CDR3. This chain links TRBV5-1 with TRBJ2-3, with unresolved D. Deletions cut 0 bases from V and 0 bases from J, with 5 bases between. The CDR3 has 14 residues. The germline V gene has CDR1 SGHRS and CDR2 YFSETQ. The CDR3 protein is CASSLGDSTDTQYF. CDR3 nucleotide sequence: TGCGCCAGCAGCTTGGGTGATAGCACAGATACGCAGTATTTT.

By sample share, this clone is medium-sized. V is TRBV6-6 and J is TRBJ2-1; the D gene is possibly TRBD2 (6 bases). The ends were cut back, 10 bases at V and 6 bases at J, with 13 bases in the middle. The CDR3 totals 12 residues. Germline V gene lookup returns CDR1 MNHNY and CDR2 SVGAGI (reference sequence). CDR3 sequence reads: CATRLEVNEQFF. In nucleotides, the CDR3 is TGTGCCACACGACTAGAAGTCAATGAGCAGTTCTTC.

J is TRBJ2-3 and V is TRBV9, with D maybe TRBD2 (6 bases). This CDR3 has 15 amino acids. V dropped 6 bases and J dropped 2 bases, with 16 bases sitting between them. Germline assignment: CDR1 SGDLS and CDR2 YYNGEE. This chain's CDR3 is CASNGGRALTDTQYF. In DNA form, the CDR3 reads TGTGCCAGCAACGGGGGAAGGGCCCTCACAGATACGCAGTATTTT.

The chain is built from TRBV13 and TRBJ2-5; 7 positions match TRBD1. Germline V gene lookup returns CDR1 PRHDT and CDR2 FYEKMQ (reference sequence). CDR3 length: 13 amino acids. The junction had 3 bases not matched to a gene; V was cut back by 4 bases and J by 4 bases. The CDR3 region is CASSSTGRETQYF. For the CDR3, the DNA is TGTGCCAGCAGCTCGACAGGGAGAGAGACCCAGTACTTC. Combining the CDR3 with reference TRBV13 and TRBJ2-5 gives the whole variable domain AAGVIQSPRHLIKEKRETATLKCYPIPRHDTVYWYQQGPGQDPQFLISFYEKMQSDKGSIPDRFSAQQFSDYHSELNMSSLELGDSALYFCASSSTGRETQYFGPGTRLLVL.

This clone was seen a few times. J is TRBJ2-3 and V is TRBV6-4; 8 positions agree with TRBD1. The V gene end was trimmed by 3 bases and the J gene end by 4 bases; junction bases not matched to a gene: 3. This CDR3 has 14 residues. Germline CDR1 MRHNA, CDR2 SNTAGT. CDR3 sequence reads: CASSETGEADTQYF. The CDR3 DNA sequence: TGTGCCAGCAGTGAGACAGGGGAGGCAGATACGCAGTATTTT.

The chain couples TRBV5-1 to TRBJ1-1; maybe TRBD1 (5 bases). The CDR3 is 12 amino acids. CDR1 is SGHRS and CDR2 is YFSETQ in the germline V gene. Trimming took 5 bases from V and 5 from J, leaving 10 bases between them. The CDR3 DNA reads TGCGCCAGCAGTCAGGCAGGGACTGAAGCTTTCTTT. This codes for CASSQAGTEAFF.

CDR3 in DNA: TGTGCCAGCAGCTGGGACAGCCACACTGAAGCTTTCTTT. Translating gives CASSWDSHTEAFF. The chain joins TRBV7-9 to TRBJ1-1; TRBD1 agrees at 7 bases. Trimming took 4 bases from V and 3 from J; bases not matched to a gene: 2. The CDR3 length is 13 residues. Germline lookup yields CDR1 SEHNR and CDR2 FQNEAQ (reference sequence). Together with reference TRBV7-9 and TRBJ1-1, the CDR3 gives the full variable domain: DTGVSQNPRHKITKRGQNVTFRCDPISEHNRLYWYRQTLGQGPEFLTYFQNEAQLEKSRLLSDRFSAERPKGSFSTLEIQRTEQGDSAMYLCASSWDSHTEAFFGQGTRLTVV.

The CDR3 region is CASSPVVGAYSNQPQHF. The CDR3 DNA is TGTGCCAGTAGCCCCGTTGTAGGGGCTTATAGCAATCAGCCCCAGCATTTT. The chain has TRBV19 and TRBJ1-5; tentative D call: TRBD1 (5 bases). V was shortened by 6 bases and J by 0 bases, with 18 bases between the two germline ends. This CDR3 spans 17 amino acids. Germline V gene data show CDR1 as LNHDA and CDR2 as SQIVND (reference sequence).

The chain combines TRBV7-9 with TRBJ1-2; a weak D match, TRBD1 (6 bases). V was trimmed by 6 bases and J by 3 bases, leaving 11 bases between them. In germline, CDR1 is SEHNR, CDR2 FQNEAQ (reference sequence). The CDR3 runs 13 residues. CDR3 sequence: CASRQGSHYGYTF. Written as DNA, the CDR3 is TGTGCCAGCAGACAGGGATCCCACTATGGCTACACCTTC.

The V call is TRBV28, the J call TRBJ1-1; 9 nucleotides match TRBD1. Losses at the gene ends were 2 bases for V and 3 bases for J; bases not matched to a gene: 4. The CDR3 runs 15 residues. Germline V gene lookup returns CDR1 MDHEN and CDR2 SYDVKM. DNA of the CDR3: TGTGCCAGCAGTTTAAACAGGGGGCTGGACACTGAAGCTTTCTTT. Residues: CASSLNRGLDTEAFF.

This sequence joins TRBV6-5 and TRBJ2-7; D unclear. The V end was cut by 4 bases, the J end by 3 bases, with 7 bases between. CDR1 is MNHEY and CDR2 is SVGAGI in the germline V gene. The CDR3 consists of 12 residues. The CDR3 DNA sequence: TGTGCCAGCAGTTCTAACGGCTACGAGCAGTACTTC. This translates into CASSSNGYEQYF.

The chain links TRBV4-1 to TRBJ1-1; tentative D call: TRBD1 (5 bases). Looked up from germline, CDR1 is MGHRA and CDR2 is YSYEKL. The CDR3 contains 18 residues. V lost 0 bases, J lost 0 bases, and 17 bases lay in between. CDR3 DNA sequence: TGCGCCAGCAGCCAAGAACGGGCTCAGGGCAGATTGAACACTGAAGCTTTCTTT. Protein: CASSQERAQGRLNTEAFF.

In its sample, this clone was seen a few times. V gene TRBV28 combines with J gene TRBJ1-1; no definite D call. Germline assignment: CDR1 MDHEN and CDR2 SYDVKM. CDR3 size: 11 residues. Trimming shortened V by 11 bases and J by 4 bases, and 11 bases separated the two germline ends. The chain's CDR3 is CAVEEGTEAFF. In nucleotides, the CDR3 is TGTGCCGTTGAAGAGGGCACTGAAGCTTTCTTT.

The chain joins TRBV13 to TRBJ2-7; the D gene is possibly TRBD2 (6 bases). Germline CDR1 and CDR2: PRHDT and FYEKMQ (reference sequence). V dropped 5 bases and J dropped 5 bases, with 19 bases sitting between them. The CDR3 consists of 15 residues. The CDR3 is CASSPRRDWGHEQYF. The DNA for the CDR3 is TGTGCCAGCAGCCCAAGGAGGGACTGGGGCCACGAGCAGTACTTC.

The rearrangement joins TRBV4-1 to TRBJ2-2; 8 bases are a match to TRBD1. Germline CDR1 and CDR2: MGHRA and YSYEKL. The CDR3 has 17 amino acids. The V gene end was trimmed by 3 bases and the J gene end by 3 bases; junction bases not matched to a gene: 9. CDR3 in amino acids: CASSQVSGQGDTGELFF. CDR3 DNA: TGCGCCAGCAGCCAGGTTTCCGGACAGGGAGACACCGGGGAGCTGTTTTTT.

This clone is a singleton in its sample. The CDR3 reads CASSDFVWDVVYGYTF. CDR3 DNA sequence: TGTGCCAGTAGTGATTTTGTATGGGACGTGGTCTATGGCTACACCTTC. V usage is TRBV19 and J usage is TRBJ1-2; TRBD1 might be the D (5 bases). V lost 5 bases and J 4 bases, leaving 20 bases between the germline ends. Germline CDR1 and CDR2: LNHDA and SQIVND (reference sequence). This CDR3 has 16 residues.

The J gene is TRBJ2-7, the V gene TRBV6-1; no clear D gene. Germline CDR1 and CDR2: MNHNS and SASEGT. With 2 bases removed from V and 3 bases from J, the gap between germline ends came to 8 bases. The CDR3 is 13 amino acids. The CDR3 spells CASSEYLIYEQYF. Written as DNA, the CDR3 is TGTGCCAGCAGTGAATATTTAATCTACGAGCAGTACTTC.

The rearrangement links TRBV28 to TRBJ1-1, with 7 bases aligning to TRBD1. CDR1 is MDHEN, CDR2 SYDVKM, per germline. V trimming: 0 bases; J trimming: 7 bases; junction bases outside the gene matches: 11. CDR3 size: 16 residues. CDR3 sequence reads: CASSLWVGDREDEAFF. The CDR3 DNA sequence: TGTGCCAGCAGTTTATGGGTCGGCGACAGGGAGGATGAAGCTTTCTTT.

This clone has only one observation. The chain is built from TRBV7-9 and TRBJ2-1; unclear D gene. Germline V lookup: CDR1 SEHNR, CDR2 FQNEAQ (reference sequence). V was pared by 8 bases and J by 0 bases, with 11 bases between. The CDR3 contains 14 residues. For the CDR3, the DNA is TGTGCCAGCGCCGGTGGCGCCTCCTACAATGAGCAGTTCTTC. The encoded protein is CASAGGASYNEQFF.